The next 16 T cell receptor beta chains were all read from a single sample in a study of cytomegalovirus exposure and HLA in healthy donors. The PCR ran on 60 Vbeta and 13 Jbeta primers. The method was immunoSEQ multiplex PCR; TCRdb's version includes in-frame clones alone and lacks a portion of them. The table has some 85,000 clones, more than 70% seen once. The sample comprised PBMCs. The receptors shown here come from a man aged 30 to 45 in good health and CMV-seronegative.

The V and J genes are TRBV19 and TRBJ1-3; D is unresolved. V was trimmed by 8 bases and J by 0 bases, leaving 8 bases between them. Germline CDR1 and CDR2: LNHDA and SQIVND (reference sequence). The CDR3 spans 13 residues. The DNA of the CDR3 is TGTGCCAGTCGACACAACTCTGGAAACACCATATATTTT. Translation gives CASRHNSGNTIYF.

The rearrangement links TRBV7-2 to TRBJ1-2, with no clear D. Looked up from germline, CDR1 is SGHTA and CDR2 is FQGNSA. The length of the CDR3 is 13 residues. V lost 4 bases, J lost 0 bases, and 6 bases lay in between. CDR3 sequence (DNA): TGTGCCAGCAGCTCTACCTCTAACTATGGCTACACCTTC. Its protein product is CASSSTSNYGYTF. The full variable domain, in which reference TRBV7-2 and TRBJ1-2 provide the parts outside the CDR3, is GAGVSQSPSNKVTEKGKDVELRCDPISGHTALYWYRQSLGQGLEFLIYFQGNSAPDKSGLPSDRFSAERTGGSVSTLTIQRTQQEDSAVYLCASSSTSNYGYTFGSGTRLTVV.

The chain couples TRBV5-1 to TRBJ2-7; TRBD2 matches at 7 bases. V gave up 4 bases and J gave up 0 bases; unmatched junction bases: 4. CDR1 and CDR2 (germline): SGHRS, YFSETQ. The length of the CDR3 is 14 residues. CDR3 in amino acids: CASSGGGSSYEQYF. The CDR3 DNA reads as TGCGCCAGCAGCGGGGGGGGGAGCTCCTACGAGCAGTACTTC.

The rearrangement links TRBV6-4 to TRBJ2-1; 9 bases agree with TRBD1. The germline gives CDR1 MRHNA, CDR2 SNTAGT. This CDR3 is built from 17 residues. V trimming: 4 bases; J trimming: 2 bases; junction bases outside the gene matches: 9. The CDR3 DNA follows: TGTGCCAGCAGTGTACAGGGGGCTTCCCTAACCTACAATGAGCAGTTCTTC. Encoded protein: CASSVQGASLTYNEQFF.

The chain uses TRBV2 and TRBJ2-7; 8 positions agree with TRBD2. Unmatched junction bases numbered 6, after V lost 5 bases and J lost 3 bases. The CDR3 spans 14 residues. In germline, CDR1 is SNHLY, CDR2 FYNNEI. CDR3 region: CASSQLAENYEQYF. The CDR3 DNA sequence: TGTGCCAGCAGTCAACTAGCGGAGAACTACGAGCAGTACTTC.

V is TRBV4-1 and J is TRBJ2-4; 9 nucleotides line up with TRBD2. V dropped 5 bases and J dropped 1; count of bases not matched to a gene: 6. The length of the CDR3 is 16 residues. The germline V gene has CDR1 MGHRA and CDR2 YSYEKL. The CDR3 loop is CASSTRLAVAKNIQYF. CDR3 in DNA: TGCGCCAGCAGCACTAGACTAGCGGTTGCCAAAAACATTCAGTACTTC.

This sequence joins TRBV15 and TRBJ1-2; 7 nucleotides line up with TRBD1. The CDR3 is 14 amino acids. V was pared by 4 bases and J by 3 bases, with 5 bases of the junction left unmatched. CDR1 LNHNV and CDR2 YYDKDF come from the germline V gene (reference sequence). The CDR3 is CATSKGQGDYGYTF. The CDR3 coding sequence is TGTGCCACCAGCAAAGGTCAGGGGGACTATGGCTACACCTTC.

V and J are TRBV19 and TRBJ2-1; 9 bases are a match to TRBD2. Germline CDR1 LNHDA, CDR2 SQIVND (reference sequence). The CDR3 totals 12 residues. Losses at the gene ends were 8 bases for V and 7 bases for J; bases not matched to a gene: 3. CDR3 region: CASRGGGNEQFF. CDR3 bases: TGTGCCAGTCGCGGGGGGGGTAATGAGCAGTTCTTC.

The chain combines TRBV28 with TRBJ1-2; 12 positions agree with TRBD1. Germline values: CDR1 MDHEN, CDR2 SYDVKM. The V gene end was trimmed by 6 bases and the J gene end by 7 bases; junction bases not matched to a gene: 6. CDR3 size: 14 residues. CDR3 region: CASRTGTGGGGYTF. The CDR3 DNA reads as TGTGCCAGCAGAACCGGGACAGGGGGCGGTGGCTACACCTTC.

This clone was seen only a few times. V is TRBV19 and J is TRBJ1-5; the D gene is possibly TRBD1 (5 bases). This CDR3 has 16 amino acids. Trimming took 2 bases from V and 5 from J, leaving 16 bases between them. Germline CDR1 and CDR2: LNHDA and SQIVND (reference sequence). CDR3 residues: CASSIKPSGYDQPQHF. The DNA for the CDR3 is TGTGCCAGTAGTATAAAACCTTCAGGGTATGATCAGCCCCAGCATTTT. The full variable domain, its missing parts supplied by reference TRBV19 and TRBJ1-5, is DGGITQSPKYLFRKEGQNVTLSCEQNLNHDAMYWYRQDPGQGLRLIYYSQIVNDFQKGDIAEGYSVSREKKESFPLTVTSAQKNPTAFYLCASSIKPSGYDQPQHFGDGTRLSIL.

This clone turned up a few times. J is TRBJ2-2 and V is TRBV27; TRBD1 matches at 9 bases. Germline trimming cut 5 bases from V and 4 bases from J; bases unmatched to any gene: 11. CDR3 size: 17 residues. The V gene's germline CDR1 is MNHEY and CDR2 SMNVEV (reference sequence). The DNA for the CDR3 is TGTGCCAGCAGTAAACACACAGGGGGCCAACGCACCGGGGAGCTGTTTTTT. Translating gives CASSKHTGGQRTGELFF.

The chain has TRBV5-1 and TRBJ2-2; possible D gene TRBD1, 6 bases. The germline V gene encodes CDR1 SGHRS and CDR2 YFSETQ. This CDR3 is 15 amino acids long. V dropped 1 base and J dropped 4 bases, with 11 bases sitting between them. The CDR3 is CASSLSGDITGELFF. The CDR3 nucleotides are TGCGCCAGCAGCTTGTCAGGGGATATCACCGGGGAGCTGTTTTTT.

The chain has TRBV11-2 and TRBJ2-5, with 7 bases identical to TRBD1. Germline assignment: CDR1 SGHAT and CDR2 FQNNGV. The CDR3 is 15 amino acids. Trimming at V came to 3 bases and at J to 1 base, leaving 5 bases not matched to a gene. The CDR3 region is CASSFRQGRQETQYF. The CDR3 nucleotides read TGTGCCAGCAGCTTTAGACAGGGCCGCCAAGAGACCCAGTACTTC.

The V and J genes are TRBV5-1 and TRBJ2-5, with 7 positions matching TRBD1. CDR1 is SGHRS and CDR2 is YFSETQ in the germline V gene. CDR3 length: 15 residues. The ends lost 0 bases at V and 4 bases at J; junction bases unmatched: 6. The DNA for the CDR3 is TGCGCCAGCAGCTTGGGAGACAGGGTGGGAGAGACCCAGTACTTC. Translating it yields CASSLGDRVGETQYF.

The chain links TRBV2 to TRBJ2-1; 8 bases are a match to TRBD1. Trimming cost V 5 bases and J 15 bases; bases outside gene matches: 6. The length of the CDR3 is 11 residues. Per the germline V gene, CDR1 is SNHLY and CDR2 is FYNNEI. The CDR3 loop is CASSQGAAWFF. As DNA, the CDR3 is TGTGCCAGCAGTCAGGGGGCGGCATGGTTCTTC.

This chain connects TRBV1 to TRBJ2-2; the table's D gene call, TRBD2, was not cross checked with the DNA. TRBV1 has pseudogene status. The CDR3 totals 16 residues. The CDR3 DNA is TGCACCAGCAGCCCGCCGACTAGCAGAAACACCGGGGAGCTGTTTTTT. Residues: CTSSPPTSRNTGELFF.